In its sample, the clone carrying this T cell receptor (beta chain) was seen many times. Its specificity is not known. The use of genomic DNA as template underpinned the TCR beta VDJ and CDR3 profiling. TCRdb re-analysed the reads in MiXCR, keeping a single row per CDR3 protein. The table includes about 470,000 distinct CDR3 sequences, around 33% detected once. The record originates from a study of CD8+CD57+ T cells in acquired aplastic anemia. Selection for sequencing was limited to patients who had shown CD8+CD57+ cell expansion by flow cytometry. Patients were therapy-naive when their blood was sampled. Trimming took 2 bases from V and 4 from J, leaving 2 bases between them. The CDR3 is made up of 11 amino acids. Overall study results and limits: Roughly 28 was the count of CD8+ CDR3 sequences that patients shared with controls.

The receptor comes from a human donor with aplastic anemia. V is TRBV12-3 or TRBV12-4 and J is TRBJ1-1; D is ambiguous. The sample consisted of sorted CD4+, CD8+, or CD8+CD57+ T cells (not recorded which) from PBMCs. CDR3 sequence: CASSLFTEAFF. The CDR3 coding sequence is TGTGCCAGCAGTTTATTCACTGAAGCTTTCTTT.